This is a list of T cell receptor beta chains from one sample in a study of T cell changes during pregnancy in multiple sclerosis. Sequencing used immunoSEQ multiplex PCR; TCRdb keeps in-frame clones, though not all of them. The profile shows roughly 40,000 clones, approximately 92% of them singletons. Here the sequenced sample was CD4+ T cells from peripheral blood mononuclear cells, taken in the third trimester of pregnancy. These receptors were obtained from a female donor with multiple sclerosis, enrolled in a pregnancy study. Each CDR3 is given with its conserved first and last residue. A D gene is named only where the DNA matches it firmly. Rows give clone size only sometimes, using once, few, many, or a class for an expanded clone.

>TRBV9|-|TRBJ1-2|TRBD1
CASSARQGAYGYTF
TGTGCCAGCAGCGCGCGACAGGGGGCCTATGGCTACACCTTC
>TRBV10-3|-|TRBJ2-5|-
CAISAQGGETQYF
TGTGCCATCAGTGCTCAGGGTGGGGAGACCCAGTACTTC
>TRBV18|-|TRBJ1-3|-
CASSPGPGVGNTIYF
TGTGCCAGCTCACCAGGGCCAGGCGTTGGAAACACCATATATTTT
>TRBV28|once|TRBJ1-5|TRBD1
CASSFWDRDQPQHF
TGTGCCAGCAGTTTTTGGGACAGGGATCAGCCCCAGCATTTT
>TRBV7-2|once|TRBJ1-1|-
CASSQGTTSTEAFF
TGTGCCAGCAGCCAGGGGACGACATCCACTGAAGCTTTCTTT
>TRBV27|-|TRBJ2-3|TRBD2
CASNSGLAGDTQYF
TGTGCCAGCAATAGCGGACTAGCGGGAGATACGCAGTATTTT
>TRBV27|-|TRBJ2-7|-
CASSNWRSGGTVYEQYF
TGTGCCAGCAGTAATTGGAGGTCGGGCGGGACAGTCTACGAGCAGTACTTC
>TRBV10-2|-|TRBJ1-1|TRBD1
CASSVATGGSEAFF
TGCGCCAGCAGCGTTGCAACAGGGGGTTCTGAAGCTTTCTTT
>TRBV19|-|TRBJ1-2|TRBD1
CASSIQAGGRYGYTF
TGTGCCAGTAGTATACAAGCAGGGGGCCGTTATGGCTACACCTTC
>TRBV6-5|-|TRBJ2-7|TRBD1
CASTGGESYEQYF
TGTGCCAGCACAGGGGGCGAGTCCTACGAGCAGTACTTC
>TRBV7-2|-|TRBJ2-1|TRBD2
CASSFGSGSYNEQFF
TGTGCCAGCAGCTTTGGTAGCGGGAGCTACAATGAGCAGTTCTTC
>TRBV5-1|-|TRBJ2-1|TRBD1
CASSLAFRGRNEQFF
TGCGCCAGCAGCTTGGCCTTCAGGGGGCGAAATGAGCAGTTCTTC
>TRBV5-1|-|TRBJ1-1|-
CASSLDADKGTEAFF
TGCGCCAGCAGCCTCGACGCGGACAAGGGCACTGAAGCTTTCTTT
>TRBV2|-|TRBJ1-4|-
CASSGVMRTNEKLFF
TGTGCCAGCAGTGGAGTCATGAGGACTAATGAAAAACTGTTTTTT
>TRBV2|-|TRBJ1-3|-
CASSETSGAGNTIYF
TGTGCCAGCAGTGAAACTTCAGGGGCTGGAAACACCATATATTTT
>TRBV5-1|-|TRBJ1-4|-
CASSLSGPNEKLFF
TGCGCCAGCAGCTTGTCAGGTCCTAATGAAAAACTGTTTTTT
>TRBV7-9|-|TRBJ2-5|-
CASSSGYRETQYF
TGTGCCAGCAGCTCAGGGTATCGGGAGACCCAGTACTTC
>TRBV7-9|-|TRBJ2-5|TRBD1
CASSLGDRGPRETQYF
TGTGCCAGCAGCTTAGGTGACAGGGGCCCCAGGGAGACCCAGTACTTC
>TRBV9|-|TRBJ1-1|-
CASSPRKQVNTEAFF
TGTGCCAGCAGCCCCCGAAAACAGGTGAACACTGAAGCTTTCTTT
>TRBV5-1|-|TRBJ1-1|-
CASRVAGNTEAFF
TGCGCCAGCAGGGTGGCGGGGAACACTGAAGCTTTCTTT
>TRBV28|-|TRBJ1-1|TRBD1
CASTGGTEAFF
TGTGCCAGCACAGGGGGCACTGAAGCTTTCTTT
>TRBV6-5|-|TRBJ1-2|TRBD1
CASSYLLGQGGYGYTF
TGTGCCAGCAGTTACCTGCTTGGACAGGGGGGCTATGGCTACACCTTC
>TRBV5-6|-|TRBJ1-1|TRBD1
CASSFYGTGRTEAFF
TGTGCCAGCAGCTTTTATGGGACAGGGAGGACTGAAGCTTTCTTT
>TRBV19|-|TRBJ2-2|-
CASTTQGRAGELFF
TGTGCCAGTACCACCCAGGGGAGGGCCGGGGAGCTGTTTTTT
>TRBV10-1|once|TRBJ2-5|-
CASRVAEETQYF
TGCGCCAGCAGAGTAGCTGAGGAGACCCAGTACTTC
>TRBV6-5|-|TRBJ1-2|TRBD1
CASSEQGGDYGYTF
TGTGCCAGCAGTGAACAGGGGGGGGACTATGGCTACACCTTC
>TRBV18|-|TRBJ2-2|-
CASSPSQVVNTGELFF
TGTGCCAGCTCACCATCGCAGGTGGTGAACACCGGGGAGCTGTTTTTT
>TRBV5-1|-|TRBJ1-2|-
CASRRESGEYGYTF
TGCGCCAGCAGGAGGGAAAGTGGGGAATATGGCTACACCTTC
>TRBV5-1|-|TRBJ2-3|TRBD2
CASTGSGTSGAWASTDTQYF
TGCGCCAGCACCGGATCCGGGACTAGCGGAGCCTGGGCTAGCACAGATACGCAGTATTTT
>TRBV9|-|TRBJ2-3|-
CASTYTTRDTDTQYF
TGTGCCAGCACCTATACTACAAGAGACACAGATACGCAGTATTTT
>TRBV6-5|-|TRBJ1-5|-
CASSYGRSPNQPQHF
TGTGCCAGCAGTTACGGCAGGTCCCCAAATCAGCCCCAGCATTTT
>TRBV5-1|-|TRBJ2-3|-
CASSLGGQYTDTQYF
TGCGCCAGCAGCTTGGGCGGACAGTACACAGATACGCAGTATTTT
>TRBV20-1|-|TRBJ2-5|-
CSASIETQYF
TGCAGTGCTAGCATCGAGACCCAGTACTTC
>TRBV19|once|TRBJ1-1|-
CASSIEGSTEAFF
TGTGCCAGTAGTATAGAGGGGAGCACTGAAGCTTTCTTT
>TRBV28|-|TRBJ1-5|TRBD1
CASSSHTGTVSNQPQHF
TGTGCCAGCAGTTCCCACACCGGGACAGTTAGCAATCAGCCCCAGCATTTT
>TRBV27|-|TRBJ2-1|TRBD2
CASSPRLAGGPYNEQFF
TGTGCCAGCAGTCCCCGACTAGCGGGAGGGCCCTACAATGAGCAGTTCTTC
>TRBV2|-|TRBJ1-5|-
CASSPSGFSGSNQPQHF
TGTGCCAGTTCACCGTCGGGATTTTCTGGCAGCAATCAGCCCCAGCATTTT
>TRBV5-1|-|TRBJ2-5|TRBD2
CASSPGLAGVRETQYF
TGCGCCAGCAGCCCCGGACTAGCGGGAGTTCGGGAGACCCAGTACTTC
>TRBV6-5|-|TRBJ2-2|-
CASSYRLGQGELFF
TGTGCCAGCAGTTACCGACTGGGGCAGGGGGAGCTGTTTTTT
>TRBV29-1|-|TRBJ2-3|-
CSVDGTPRGTDTQYF
TGCAGCGTTGATGGGACACCCAGAGGGACAGATACGCAGTATTTT
>TRBV7-6|-|TRBJ1-5|TRBD1
CASSLAGGSQPQHF
TGTGCCAGCAGCTTAGCAGGGGGCAGTCAGCCCCAGCATTTT
>TRBV6-5|-|TRBJ2-1|-
CASSYKQAPYDGEQFF
TGTGCCAGCAGTTACAAACAGGCCCCCTATGATGGTGAGCAGTTCTTC
>TRBV5-5|-|TRBJ2-2|TRBD1
CASSWTGGRDGELFF
TGTGCCAGCAGCTGGACAGGGGGCAGGGACGGGGAGCTGTTTTTT
>TRBV2|-|TRBJ2-7|TRBD2
CASSGASGDSYEQYF
TGTGCCAGCAGTGGGGCTAGCGGGGACTCCTACGAGCAGTACTTC
>TRBV2|-|TRBJ1-4|TRBD1
CASKGAPGEKLFF
TGTGCCAGTAAGGGGGCGCCGGGTGAAAAACTGTTTTTT
>TRBV6-1|-|TRBJ2-7|TRBD2
CASSGRTSGSYEQYF
TGTGCCAGCAGTGGGAGGACTAGCGGTTCCTACGAGCAGTACTTC
>TRBV28|-|TRBJ1-2|TRBD1
CASSLGVRTGNTANYGYTF
TGTGCCAGCAGTCTAGGGGTACGGACAGGGAACACGGCTAACTATGGCTACACCTTC
>TRBV21-1|-|TRBJ2-7|-
CASSKVGWDRGRVGAYEQYF
TGTGCCAGCAGCAAAGTGGGGTGGGACAGGGGGCGCGTTGGTGCCTACGAGCAGTACTTC
>TRBV5-1|-|TRBJ2-1|TRBD2
CASRNLLESSGSRNEQFF
TGCGCCAGCAGAAACCTCTTAGAGTCTAGCGGGAGTCGAAATGAGCAGTTCTTC
>TRBV28|-|TRBJ1-2|TRBD1
CASSPPDRNYGYTF
TGTGCCAGCAGCCCCCCGGACAGGAACTATGGCTACACCTTC
>TRBV6-1|-|TRBJ2-7|TRBD2
CASSTSGRTYEQYF
TGTGCCAGCAGTACTAGCGGGAGGACCTACGAGCAGTACTTC